The 5 T cell receptor beta chains presented below share a single source sample, sequenced in a study of regulatory T cells in long-lasting Graves disease. With iRepertoire HTBI primers and Arm-PCR of CDR3 regions, TCR beta libraries were built. MiXCR was run by TCRdb on the multiplex PCR reads, yielding one entry per CDR3 protein. The table records about 330,000 distinct CDR3 sequences, around 15% of them present only once. Time point given: newly diagnosed GD, antithyroid drugs for less than 3 months. There was RNA extracted from PBMCs, and the TCR library was made from it. In addition, the sample was reused for a study of T cells in Graves' hyperthyroidism and ophthalmopathy.

Sequenced here: peripheral blood mononuclear cells (PBMCs), sampled at new diagnosis, from a patient treated with antithyroid drugs. The receptor source for this set is a woman in her late teens or twenties with Graves disease.

In its sample, this clonotype was seen a few times. As DNA, the CDR3 is TGTGCCAGCAGTTACTCTGAAGGCATGGGTACGCAGTATTTT. Protein product: CASSYSEGMGTQYF. The gene calls are TRBV6-2 or TRBV6-3 and TRBJ2-3; D is undetermined. The germline V and J ends were trimmed by 0 bases and 8 bases, with 12 bases remaining between them. The germline gives CDR1 MNHEY, CDR2 SVGEGT. The CDR3 has 14 residues.

In its sample, this clonotype was seen many times. The chain employs TRBV28 and TRBJ2-1; 11 nucleotides line up with TRBD1. The J segment lost 10 bases and the V segment lost 4 bases, leaving 9 bases of the junction unmatched. This CDR3 comprises 15 residues. CDR1 MDHEN and CDR2 SYDVKM come from the germline V gene. The CDR3 protein is CASSSLGQGVYEQFF. CDR3 sequence (DNA): TGTGCCAGCAGTTCTTTGGGACAGGGGGTCTACGAGCAGTTCTTC.

This clonotype was detected only a few times. This chain joins TRBV15 and TRBJ1-2, with D possibly TRBD1 on 6 matching bases. V was trimmed by 0 bases and J by 7 bases, leaving 12 bases between them. From germline, CDR1 is LNHNV and CDR2 YYDKDF (reference sequence). This CDR3 has 14 amino acids. The CDR3: CATSRDETGLGYTF. The CDR3 coding sequence is TGTGCCACCAGCAGAGATGAGACAGGACTTGGCTACACCTTC. The variable domain in full, completed from reference TRBV15 and TRBJ1-2, reads DAMVIQNPRYQVTQFGKPVTLSCSQTLNHNVMYWYQQKSSQAPKLLFHYYDKDFNNEADTPDNFQSRRPNTSFCFLDIRSPGLGDTAMYLCATSRDETGLGYTFGSGTRLTVV.

The chain has TRBV14 and TRBJ1-4, with D unresolved. CDR1 SGHDN and CDR2 FVKESK come from the germline V gene. V lost 0 bases, J lost 3 bases, and 8 bases lay in between. The CDR3 is 15 residues long. CDR3 DNA: TGTGCCAGCAGCCAAGATCTAGTGGCTAATGAAAAACTGTTTTTT. Protein sequence: CASSQDLVANEKLFF.

This clonotype was found a few times. This sequence joins TRBV20-1 and TRBJ2-1, with D possibly being TRBD1 (6 bases). Germline values: CDR1 DFQATT, CDR2 SNEGSKA (reference sequence). The V end was cut by 0 bases, the J end by 0 bases, with 9 bases between. The CDR3 runs 15 residues. The DNA for the CDR3 is TGCAGTGCTAGAGACCCGGGACACTCCTACAATGAGCAGTTCTTC. Translation gives CSARDPGHSYNEQFF.